This is a list of T cell receptor beta chains from one sample in a study of long-term antiretroviral therapy in people with HIV. Sequencing was performed with immunoSEQ multiplex PCR; in TCRdb, only in-frame clones are kept and a portion is missing. The repertoire holds about 39,000 clones, with roughly 85% as singletons. Sequences were derived from unsorted PBMCs, sampled 3.1 years after starting antiretroviral therapy. These receptors were obtained from a woman aged 45 to 65 with HIV. The CDR3 runs from the conserved cysteine through the conserved F or W. D genes are given only for firm matches. Not all rows give a size; the values are once, few, many and, for expanded clones, a class.

D	size	V	J	CDR3	DNA
-	-	TRBV14	TRBJ2-1	CASSQGGLREQFF	TGTGCCAGCAGCCAAGGGGGCTTGAGGGAGCAGTTCTTC
-	-	TRBV29-1	TRBJ2-3	CSVLTGTDTQYF	TGCAGCGTTCTGACCGGCACAGATACGCAGTATTTT
-	-	TRBV10-2	TRBJ1-5	CASSDRSYRDQPQHF	TGCGCCAGCAGTGATAGGTCCTACAGGGATCAGCCCCAGCATTTT
-	-	TRBV7-9	TRBJ1-2	CASSRGGGYGYTF	TGTGCCAGTTCCAGGGGTGGAGGCTATGGCTACACCTTC
TRBD1	-	TRBV6-5	TRBJ1-5	CASSWDRGNQPQHF	TGTGCCAGCAGCTGGGACAGGGGCAATCAGCCCCAGCATTTT
-	-	TRBV29-1	TRBJ2-7	CSVRNRAPGPYEQYF	TGCAGCGTTCGAAACCGGGCCCCCGGTCCCTACGAGCAGTACTTC
TRBD2	once	TRBV7-3	TRBJ2-2	CASSPVRGGLTGELFF	TGTGCCAGCAGCCCGGTGCGGGGGGGCCTGACCGGGGAGCTGTTTTTT
TRBD2	few	TRBV7-2	TRBJ2-5	CASSLDPLAGGPGETQYF	TGTGCCAGCAGCTTAGACCCACTAGCGGGGGGGCCCGGAGAGACCCAGTACTTC
-	-	TRBV9	TRBJ1-5	CASSVGDSNQPQHF	TGTGCCAGCAGCGTAGGGGACAGCAATCAGCCCCAGCATTTT
TRBD1	-	TRBV7-2	TRBJ2-7	CASSFRTGGEQYF	TGTGCCAGCAGTTTTCGGACAGGGGGGGAGCAGTACTTC
-	-	TRBV19	TRBJ1-1	CASSIPGLDTEAFF	TGTGCCAGTAGTATTCCTGGGTTGGACACTGAAGCTTTCTTT
-	-	TRBV19	TRBJ2-1	CASSIWGGRVNEQFF	TGTGCCAGTAGTATTTGGGGGGGCAGGGTCAATGAGCAGTTCTTC
-	-	TRBV27	TRBJ2-3	CASSLLELGTQYF	TGTGCCAGCAGTTTATTGGAACTAGGTACGCAGTATTTT
-	-	TRBV27	TRBJ2-7	CATTSGAEPSYEQYF	TGTGCCACCACCTCCGGGGCAGAGCCTTCCTACGAGCAGTACTTC
TRBD2	-	TRBV4-2	TRBJ2-2	CASSQSLAGAYTGELFF	TGTGCCAGCAGCCAGAGCCTAGCGGGGGCCTACACCGGGGAGCTGTTTTTT
TRBD2	-	TRBV29-1	TRBJ2-5	CSSGTSGPETQYF	TGCAGCTCCGGGACTAGCGGGCCAGAGACCCAGTACTTC
-	-	TRBV6-5	TRBJ2-1	CASSYGEQFF	TGTGCCAGCAGTTACGGGGAGCAGTTCTTC
TRBD1	-	TRBV6-1	TRBJ1-5	CASSERDSHSNQPQHF	TGTGCCAGCAGTGAACGGGACAGTCATAGCAATCAGCCCCAGCATTTT
-	-	TRBV9	TRBJ1-1	CASSERQRDTEAFF	TGTGCCAGCAGCGAAAGACAGAGGGACACTGAAGCTTTCTTT
-	-	TRBV27	TRBJ1-1	CASSPSRKGNTEAFF	TGTGCCAGCAGTCCCTCCAGGAAGGGGAACACTGAAGCTTTCTTT
TRBD2	-	TRBV5-1	TRBJ2-7	CASRGDGPYEQYF	TGCGCCAGCCGGGGGGACGGACCCTACGAGCAGTACTTC
-	-	TRBV18	TRBJ2-5	CASSPIAGVQETQYF	TGTGCCAGCTCACCGATCGCAGGTGTCCAAGAGACCCAGTACTTC
-	-	TRBV12-5	TRBJ1-3	CASARDGNSGNTIYF	TGTGCTAGTGCCAGGGACGGTAACTCTGGAAACACCATATATTTT
-	-	TRBV13	TRBJ2-7	CASSFNSGQYVYEQYF	TGTGCCAGCAGCTTTAATTCAGGGCAATATGTCTACGAGCAGTACTTC
TRBD1	-	TRBV5-1	TRBJ1-6	CASSRDRELDNSPLHF	TGCGCCAGCAGCCGGGACAGGGAACTTGATAATTCACCCCTCCACTTT
-	-	TRBV2	TRBJ1-2	CASSERRGHGYTF	TGTGCCAGCAGTGAGCGGAGAGGGCATGGCTACACCTTC
-	once	TRBV19	TRBJ2-5	CASSIGLRETQYF	TGTGCCAGTAGTATAGGTCTTCGGGAGACCCAGTACTTC
-	-	TRBV7-6	TRBJ2-7	CASSLSRGPSEQYF	TGTGCCAGCAGCTTATCTCGGGGGCCGAGCGAGCAGTACTTC
-	-	TRBV5-4	TRBJ2-1	CASSSRDNSYNEQFF	TGTGCCAGCAGCTCCCGGGACAACTCCTACAATGAGCAGTTCTTC
-	few	TRBV6-5	TRBJ1-2	CASSYAGDGYTF	TGTGCCAGCAGTTACGCGGGGGATGGCTACACCTTC
-	-	TRBV7-6	TRBJ1-1	CASSYRDGDTEAFF	TGTGCCAGCAGTTACAGGGACGGGGACACTGAAGCTTTCTTT
-	-	TRBV7-9	TRBJ2-3	CASSFAAGVHTQYF	TGTGCCAGCAGCTTTGCGGCAGGGGTACATACGCAGTATTTT
-	few	TRBV5-4	TRBJ1-2	CASSWGVWGYTF	TGTGCCAGCAGCTGGGGGGTGTGGGGCTACACCTTC
-	-	TRBV7-3	TRBJ1-4	CASSLQQGGNEKLFF	TGTGCCAGCAGCTTACAGCAGGGTGGTAATGAAAAACTGTTTTTT
-	-	TRBV7-2	TRBJ1-1	CASSPLTVNTEAFF	TGTGCCAGCAGCCCACTGACAGTGAACACTGAAGCTTTCTTT
TRBD2	-	TRBV7-9	TRBJ2-3	CASSPGLVADTQYF	TGTGCCAGCAGCCCCGGACTAGTCGCAGATACGCAGTATTTT
-	-	TRBV29-1	TRBJ2-4	CSVEGSGNQYF	TGCAGCGTTGAAGGATCTGGGAATCAGTACTTC
TRBD1	once	TRBV5-1	TRBJ1-1	CASSQGGNTEAFF	TGCGCCAGCAGCCAGGGGGGAAACACTGAAGCTTTCTTT
-	-	TRBV2	TRBJ2-7	CASSGSASLPYEQYF	TGTGCCAGCAGTGGCTCTGCCAGCCTTCCCTACGAGCAGTACTTC
-	-	TRBV7-8	TRBJ1-2	CASSLGSGNYGYTF	TGTGCCAGCAGCTTAGGCTCAGGGAACTATGGCTACACCTTC
-	-	TRBV27	TRBJ2-7	CASSRGGDEQYF	TGTGCCAGCAGCAGGGGTGGCGACGAGCAGTACTTC
-	-	TRBV7-2	TRBJ2-5	CASSQQGLRKTQYF	TGTGCCAGCAGCCAACAGGGATTAAGAAAGACCCAGTACTTC
TRBD1	few	TRBV4-2	TRBJ1-1	CASRGQGNTEAFF	TGTGCCAGCAGAGGACAGGGGAACACTGAAGCTTTCTTT
TRBD1	-	TRBV5-1	TRBJ2-2	CASSPFRGPLSGELFF	TGCGCCAGCAGCCCCTTCAGGGGGCCTTTATCCGGGGAGCTGTTTTTT
TRBD1	-	TRBV27	TRBJ1-6	CASSRTGKDSPLHF	TGTGCCAGCAGTCGGACAGGAAAGGATTCACCCCTCCACTTT
-	-	TRBV5-1	TRBJ1-1	CASSLDTGWGTEAFF	TGCGCCAGCAGCTTGGATACAGGGTGGGGCACTGAAGCTTTCTTT
TRBD1	-	TRBV30	TRBJ1-5	CAWSVRDRVSNQPQHF	TGTGCCTGGAGTGTCCGGGACAGGGTTTCCAATCAGCCCCAGCATTTT
TRBD1	-	TRBV9	TRBJ2-7	CASSPKRDRGASYEQYF	TGTGCCAGCAGCCCTAAGCGGGACAGGGGGGCTTCCTACGAGCAGTACTTC
-	-	TRBV5-1	TRBJ1-2	CASSLGSTTVGLGSMGYTF	TGCGCCAGCAGCTTGGGGTCGACGACAGTTGGCTTGGGATCTATGGGCTACACCTTC
-	-	TRBV20-1	TRBJ2-1	CSASPEQFF	TGCAGTGCTAGCCCCGAGCAGTTCTTC